The clone carrying this T cell receptor beta chain appeared a few times. CDR1 KGHSY and CDR2 FQNENV come from the germline V gene. CDR3 length: 16 amino acids. Trimming cost V 4 bases and J 4 bases; bases outside gene matches: 7. These data belong to a study of T cells in Graves' hyperthyroidism and ophthalmopathy. Study background: Before any treatment, at initial diagnosis, peripheral blood was collected.

Using RNA transcripts as the source, TCR beta CDR3 regions were amplified. First-round RT-PCR of the TCR CDR3 relied on the HTBI primer set. MiXCR, applied by TCRdb to the multiplex PCR reads, yields one record per CDR3 protein. This table holds 700,000 or so distinct CDR3 sequences, around 13% found once. The chain joins TRBV16 to TRBJ2-1, with 10 bases identical to TRBD1. Specimen: blood. The receptor comes from a woman aged 45 to 65 with Graves' ophthalmopathy. CDR3 sequence reads: CASSPGTGDFYNEQFF. CDR3 sequence (DNA): TGTGCCAGCAGCCCGGGGACAGGGGACTTTTACAATGAGCAGTTCTTC.